This T cell receptor beta chain was captured by sequencing in a study of blood T cell repertoires in COVID-19. Study summary: Researchers got acute and convalescent COVID-19 samples from the United States, Italy and Spain.

CDR1 and CDR2 from the germline V gene are SEHNR and FQNEAQ (reference sequence). There are 15 residues in the CDR3. Trimming at V came to 1 base and at J to 5 bases, leaving 2 bases not matched to a gene. Original processing notes: From reference gene primer amplification, estimates of nucleated cell counts were derived. Here immunoSEQ multiplex PCR was the method, and the copy in TCRdb shows in-frame clones only, minus some. That table furnishes V, J and clone size, whereas the DNA furnished D and trimming. The sample contains tens of thousands of clones, under 80% of which appear only once. About this clone itself: The same CDR3 is also encoded by other DNA sequences in this sample.

The clonotype originates from a man aged 70-80 years with COVID-19, enrolled during active disease. The chain combines TRBV7-9 with TRBJ1-6, with 7 bases aligning to TRBD1. Sequences were obtained from peripheral blood. The CDR3 loop reads CASSLGQGNNSPLHF. The CDR3 nucleotides read TGTGCCAGCAGCTTAGGACAGGGTAATAATTCACCCCTCCACTTT.